These 6 T cell receptor beta chains originate from one sample sequenced in a study of blood T cell repertoires in COVID-19. The assay was immunoSEQ multiplex PCR, and TCRdb's table has in-frame clones only and misses some. The data hold approximately 80,000 clones, with 88% observed a single time. Sequencing input: peripheral blood. Source of these receptors: a human donor in a cohort sampled during active COVID-19.

This rearrangement joins TRBV28 to TRBJ1-5; D ambiguous. V dropped 2 bases and J dropped 3 bases, with 11 bases sitting between them. The germline V gene has CDR1 MDHEN and CDR2 SYDVKM. CDR3 size: 15 residues. CDR3 amino acids: CASSLGGPINQPQHF. The CDR3 nucleotides are TGTGCCAGCAGTTTAGGAGGACCGATCAATCAGCCCCAGCATTTT.

The chain carries TRBV5-1 and TRBJ2-3; TRBD2 matches 9 bases. The germline V gene encodes CDR1 SGHRS and CDR2 YFSETQ. The CDR3 has 15 residues. J gave up 4 bases and V 4 bases, and 7 bases lay outside the gene matches. In DNA, the CDR3 is TGCGCCAGCAGCCCGGGACTAGCCCAAGCAGATACGCAGTATTTT. It yields the protein CASSPGLAQADTQYF.

The chain employs TRBV28 and TRBJ1-5; D unresolved. Between the trimmed V and J ends, which lost 1 base and 0 bases, there was a span of 7 bases. Germline loops: CDR1 MDHEN, CDR2 SYDVKM. The CDR3 covers 15 residues. CDR3 sequence reads: CASSLYDNSNQPQHF. In DNA, the CDR3 is TGTGCCAGCAGTTTATACGACAATAGCAATCAGCCCCAGCATTTT. The full variable domain, rest sourced from reference TRBV28 and TRBJ1-5, is DVKVTQSSRYLVKRTGEKVFLECVQDMDHENMFWYRQDPGLGLRLIYFSYDVKMKEKGDIPEGYSVSREKKERFSLILESASTNQTSMYLCASSLYDNSNQPQHFGDGTRLSIL.

The chain links TRBV28 to TRBJ2-3, with 13 bases fitting TRBD2. CDR1 MDHEN and CDR2 SYDVKM come from the germline V gene. There are 18 residues in the CDR3. Trimming removed 4 bases from V and 2 bases from J; junction bases left unmatched: 9. CDR3 region: CASSSTGTSGTFTDTQYF. Written as DNA, the CDR3 is TGTGCCAGCAGTTCCACCGGGACTAGCGGGACTTTCACAGATACGCAGTATTTT. Using reference TRBV28 and TRBJ2-3 for the parts outside the CDR3, the full variable domain is DVKVTQSSRYLVKRTGEKVFLECVQDMDHENMFWYRQDPGLGLRLIYFSYDVKMKEKGDIPEGYSVSREKKERFSLILESASTNQTSMYLCASSSTGTSGTFTDTQYFGPGTRLTVL.

V gene TRBV18 combines with J gene TRBJ2-2; 8 bases line up with TRBD2. This CDR3 comprises 14 residues. Losses at the gene ends were 6 bases for V and 9 bases for J; bases not matched to a gene: 9. In germline, CDR1 is KGHSH, CDR2 LQKENI. The CDR3 protein is CASSLLIAGRELFF. The CDR3 nucleotides are TGTGCCAGCTCGCTACTAATAGCGGGACGGGAGCTGTTTTTT.

The chain joins TRBV9 to TRBJ2-2, with TRBD1 as a possible D gene (6 bases). The germline gives CDR1 SGDLS, CDR2 YYNGEE. CDR3 size: 14 residues. Trimming removed 0 bases from V and 5 bases from J, with 8 bases in between. CDR3 nucleotides: TGTGCCAGCAGCGTAGTGCAGGGGACCGGGGAGCTGTTTTTT. It encodes CASSVVQGTGELFF.